These T cell receptor beta chains were read from a single sample in a study of regulatory T cells in long-lasting Graves disease. TCRdb recomputed calls from the multiplex PCR reads with MiXCR, one row per CDR3 protein. Here the sample spans 430,000 or so distinct CDR3 sequences, 21% being singletons. Sequenced material: peripheral blood mononuclear cells (PBMCs), taken when the disease was refractory, from a patient treated with antithyroid drugs. Every receptor here comes from a female donor with Graves disease. CDR3s include the opening cysteine and the closing phenylalanine or tryptophan. Each record gives: clone size, J gene, V gene, CDR3 protein. The size field is filled for only some rows; it gives once, few, many or a size class.

few	TRBJ1-5	TRBV10-1	CASINLPQHF
few	TRBJ2-1	TRBV2	CASSGEGTRYNEQFF
many	TRBJ2-4	TRBV28	CASQSADRANIQYF
few	TRBJ1-4	TRBV28	CASSLGEGSEKLFF
many	TRBJ2-5	TRBV28	CASSHRGGGGYQETQYF
.	TRBJ2-7	TRBV9	CASSDPGTPPYEQYF
many	TRBJ2-2	TRBV2	CASSERQGHGELFF
.	TRBJ2-2	TRBV19	CASSSYSAGELFF
many	TRBJ2-7	TRBV5-5	CASSLGQGNYEQYF
.	TRBJ1-5	TRBV5-1	CASSDGDRYNQPQHF
many	TRBJ2-7	TRBV10-3	CAISDMIEQYF
many	TRBJ2-4	TRBV20-1	CSASQWGTTKNIQYF
.	TRBJ1-4	TRBV19	CAAANRGDGEKLFF
.	TRBJ2-7	TRBV5-4	CASSPTSGLSHEQYF
many	TRBJ2-5	TRBV5-6	CASSFGQGANSYEETQYF
many	TRBJ1-2	TRBV20-1	CSAREAGTAYGYTF
many	TRBJ1-2	TRBV27	CASKKKGPGYGYTF
.	TRBJ2-7	TRBV27	CASSSTGVYEQYF
many	TRBJ2-6	TRBV20-1	CSARERTANVLTF
.	TRBJ2-1	TRBV6-1	CASRTSGRVAYNEQFF
few	TRBJ2-7	TRBV10-2	CATCPAGYEQYF
many	TRBJ2-7	TRBV29-1	CSVEDSGTGSFYEQYF
.	TRBJ1-6	TRBV20-1	CSARDRQVGYNSPLHF